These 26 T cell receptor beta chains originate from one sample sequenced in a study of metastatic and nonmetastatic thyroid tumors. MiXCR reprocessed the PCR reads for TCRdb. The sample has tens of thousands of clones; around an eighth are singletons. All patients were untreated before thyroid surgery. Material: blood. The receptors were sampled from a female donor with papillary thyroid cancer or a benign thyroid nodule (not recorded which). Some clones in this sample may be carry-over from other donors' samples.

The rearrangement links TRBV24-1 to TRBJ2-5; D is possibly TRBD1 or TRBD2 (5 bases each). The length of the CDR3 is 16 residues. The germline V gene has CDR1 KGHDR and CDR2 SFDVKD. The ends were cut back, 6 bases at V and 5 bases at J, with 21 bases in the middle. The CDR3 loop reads CATSPGASWRTETQYF. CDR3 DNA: TGTGCCACCAGTCCCGGGGCTAGCTGGAGAACTGAGACCCAGTACTTC.

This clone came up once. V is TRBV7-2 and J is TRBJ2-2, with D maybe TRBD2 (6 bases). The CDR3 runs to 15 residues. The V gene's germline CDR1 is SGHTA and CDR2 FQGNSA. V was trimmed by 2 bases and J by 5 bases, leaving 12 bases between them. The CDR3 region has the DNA TGTGCCAGCAGCTTATCGCTAGCGCGAACCGGGGAGCTGTTTTTT. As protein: CASSLSLARTGELFF.

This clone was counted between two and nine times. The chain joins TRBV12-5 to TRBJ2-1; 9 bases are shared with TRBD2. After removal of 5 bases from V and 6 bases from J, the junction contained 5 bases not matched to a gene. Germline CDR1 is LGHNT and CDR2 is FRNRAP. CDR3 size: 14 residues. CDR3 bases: TGTGCTAGTGGTAGCGGGGGGACAATCAATGAGCAGTTCTTC. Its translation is CASGSGGTINEQFF.

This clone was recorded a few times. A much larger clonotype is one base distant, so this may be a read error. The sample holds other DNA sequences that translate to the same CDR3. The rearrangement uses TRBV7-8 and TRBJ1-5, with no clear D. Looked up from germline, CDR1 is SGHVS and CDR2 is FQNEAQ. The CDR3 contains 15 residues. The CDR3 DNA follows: TGTGCCAGCAGTTTAGTCGAGGGTTCCAATCAGCCCCAGCATTTT. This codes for CASSLVEGSNQPQHF.

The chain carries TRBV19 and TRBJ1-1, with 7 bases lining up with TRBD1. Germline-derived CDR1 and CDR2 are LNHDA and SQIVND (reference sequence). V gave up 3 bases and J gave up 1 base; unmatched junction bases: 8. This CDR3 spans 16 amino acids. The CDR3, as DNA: TGTGCCAGTAGTATTAAATCGACAGGGCGGAACACTGAAGCTTTCTTT. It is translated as CASSIKSTGRNTEAFF.

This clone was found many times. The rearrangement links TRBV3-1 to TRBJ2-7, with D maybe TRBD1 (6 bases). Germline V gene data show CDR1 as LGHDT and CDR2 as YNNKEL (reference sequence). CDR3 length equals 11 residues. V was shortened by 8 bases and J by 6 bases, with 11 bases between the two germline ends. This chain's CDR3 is CASSTGTEQYF. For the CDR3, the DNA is TGTGCCAGCTCAACAGGGACCGAGCAGTACTTC.

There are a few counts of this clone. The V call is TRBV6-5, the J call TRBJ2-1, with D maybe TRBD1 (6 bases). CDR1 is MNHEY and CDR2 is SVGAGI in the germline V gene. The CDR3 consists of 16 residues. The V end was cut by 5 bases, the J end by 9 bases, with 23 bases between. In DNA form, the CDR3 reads TGTGCCAGCAGTACAATACGGCGCCAGGGGTTTTCTGAGCAGTTCTTC. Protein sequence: CASSTIRRQGFSEQFF.

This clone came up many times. CDR3 nucleotides: TGTGCCTGGGAGACAGGGCTTAACACTGAAGCTTTCTTT. Encoded protein: CAWETGLNTEAFF. The gene calls are TRBV30 and TRBJ1-1, with TRBD1 identical over 7 bases. Germline-derived CDR1 and CDR2 are GTSNPN and SVGIG (reference sequence). The CDR3 extends over 13 amino acids. Trimming removed 5 bases from V and 2 bases from J; junction bases left unmatched: 5.

The CDR3 protein is CASSRTGGRETQYF. In nucleotides, the CDR3 is TGCGCCAGCAGCAGAACAGGGGGCCGGGAGACCCAGTACTTC. The chain uses TRBV4-3 and TRBJ2-5; 9 bases map to TRBD1. V was clipped by 5 bases and J by 5 bases; unmatched bases: 6. CDR3 length: 14 amino acids. The germline gives CDR1 LGHNA, CDR2 YSLEER.

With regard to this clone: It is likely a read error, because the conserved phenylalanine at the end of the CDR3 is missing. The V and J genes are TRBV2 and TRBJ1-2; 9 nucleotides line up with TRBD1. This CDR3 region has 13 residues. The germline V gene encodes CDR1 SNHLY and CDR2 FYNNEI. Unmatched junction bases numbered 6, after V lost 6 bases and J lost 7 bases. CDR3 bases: TGTGCCAGCAGACCGGGACAGGGACGTGGCTACACCCTC. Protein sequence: CASRPGQGRGYTL.

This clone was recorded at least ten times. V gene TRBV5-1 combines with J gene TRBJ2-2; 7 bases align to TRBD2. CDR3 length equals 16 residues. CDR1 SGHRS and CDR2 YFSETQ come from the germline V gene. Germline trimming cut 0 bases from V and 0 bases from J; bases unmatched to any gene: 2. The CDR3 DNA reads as TGCGCCAGCAGCTTGGGAGCGGGGTCGAACACCGGGGAGCTGTTTTTT. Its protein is CASSLGAGSNTGELFF.

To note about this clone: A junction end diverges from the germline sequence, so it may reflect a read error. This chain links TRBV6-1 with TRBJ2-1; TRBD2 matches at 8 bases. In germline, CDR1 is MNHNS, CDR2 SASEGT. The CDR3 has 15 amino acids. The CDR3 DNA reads TGTGCCACCAGTGAGAGCGGGGGCAGAAACAATGAGCAGTTCTTC. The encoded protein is CATSESGGRNNEQFF.

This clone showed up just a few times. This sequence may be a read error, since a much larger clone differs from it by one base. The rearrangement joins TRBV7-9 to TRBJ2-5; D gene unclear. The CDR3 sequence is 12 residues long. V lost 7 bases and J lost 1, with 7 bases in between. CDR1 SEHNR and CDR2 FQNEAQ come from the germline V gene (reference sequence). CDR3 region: CASILLQETQYF. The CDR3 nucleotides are TGTGCCAGCATCCTTCTCCAAGAGACCCAGTACTTC.

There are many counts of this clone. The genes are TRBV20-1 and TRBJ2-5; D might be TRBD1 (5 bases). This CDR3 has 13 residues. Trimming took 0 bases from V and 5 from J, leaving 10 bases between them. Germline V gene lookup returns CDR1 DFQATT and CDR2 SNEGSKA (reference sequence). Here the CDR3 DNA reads TGCAGTGCTAGAGAAGGGGCCCGGGAGACCCAGTACTTC. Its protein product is CSAREGARETQYF.

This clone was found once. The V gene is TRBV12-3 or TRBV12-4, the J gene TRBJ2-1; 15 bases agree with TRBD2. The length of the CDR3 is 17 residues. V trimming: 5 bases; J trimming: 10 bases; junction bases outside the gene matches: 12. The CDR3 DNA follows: TGTGCCAGCAGTCTTGGACTAGCGGGAGGGCGGGTGGGGGAGCAGTTCTTC. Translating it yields CASSLGLAGGRVGEQFF.

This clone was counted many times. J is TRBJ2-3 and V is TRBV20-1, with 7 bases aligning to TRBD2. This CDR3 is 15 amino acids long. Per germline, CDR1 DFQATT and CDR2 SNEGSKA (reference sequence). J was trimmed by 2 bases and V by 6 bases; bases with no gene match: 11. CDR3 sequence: CSAGPKSGNTDTQYF. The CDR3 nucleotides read TGCAGTGCCGGCCCAAAAAGCGGGAACACAGATACGCAGTATTTT.

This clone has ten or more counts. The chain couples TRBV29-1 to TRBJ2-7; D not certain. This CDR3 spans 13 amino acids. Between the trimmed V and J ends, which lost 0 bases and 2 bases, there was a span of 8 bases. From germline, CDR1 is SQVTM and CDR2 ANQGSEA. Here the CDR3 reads CSVEDRLAYEQYF. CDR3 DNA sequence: TGCAGCGTTGAAGATCGGCTAGCCTACGAGCAGTACTTC.

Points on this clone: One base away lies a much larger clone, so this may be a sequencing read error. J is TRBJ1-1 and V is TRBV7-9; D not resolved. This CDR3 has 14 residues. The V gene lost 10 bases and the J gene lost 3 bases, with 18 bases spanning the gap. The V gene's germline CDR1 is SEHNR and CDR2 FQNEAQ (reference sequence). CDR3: CAIHSLEWDTEAFF. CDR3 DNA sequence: TGTGCCATCCACAGCTTAGAATGGGACACTGAAGCTTTCTTT.

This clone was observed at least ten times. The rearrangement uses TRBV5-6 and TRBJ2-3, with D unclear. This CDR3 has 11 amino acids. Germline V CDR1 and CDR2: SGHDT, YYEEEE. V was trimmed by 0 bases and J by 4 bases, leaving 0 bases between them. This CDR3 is CASSLADTQYF. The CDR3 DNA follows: TGTGCCAGCAGCTTGGCAGATACGCAGTATTTT.

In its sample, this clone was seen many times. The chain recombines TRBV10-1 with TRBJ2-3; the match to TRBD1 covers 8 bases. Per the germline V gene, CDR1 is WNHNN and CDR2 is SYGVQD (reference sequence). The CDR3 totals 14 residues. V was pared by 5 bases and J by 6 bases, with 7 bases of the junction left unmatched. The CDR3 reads CASSSTGAADTQYF. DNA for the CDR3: TGCGCCAGCAGTTCGACAGGGGCGGCGGATACGCAGTATTTT.

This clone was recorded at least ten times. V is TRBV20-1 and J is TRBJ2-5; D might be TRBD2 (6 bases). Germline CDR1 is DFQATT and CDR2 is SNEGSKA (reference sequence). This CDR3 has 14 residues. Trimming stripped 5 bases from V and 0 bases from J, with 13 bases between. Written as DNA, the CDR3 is TGCAGTGCTCCTGGGCGGGGCAACCAAGAGACCCAGTACTTC. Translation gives CSAPGRGNQETQYF.

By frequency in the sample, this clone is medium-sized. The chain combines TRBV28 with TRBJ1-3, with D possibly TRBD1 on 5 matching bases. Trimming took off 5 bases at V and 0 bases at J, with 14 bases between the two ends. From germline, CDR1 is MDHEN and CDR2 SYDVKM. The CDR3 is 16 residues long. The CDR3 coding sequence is TGTGCCAGCAGTCCTAGGGGACGGAGCTCTGGAAACACCATATATTTT. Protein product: CASSPRGRSSGNTIYF. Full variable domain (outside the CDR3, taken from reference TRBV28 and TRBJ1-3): DVKVTQSSRYLVKRTGEKVFLECVQDMDHENMFWYRQDPGLGLRLIYFSYDVKMKEKGDIPEGYSVSREKKERFSLILESASTNQTSMYLCASSPRGRSSGNTIYFGEGSWLTVV.

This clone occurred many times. CDR3 region: CASSRTDTQYF. The CDR3 nucleotides read TGTGCCAGTAGTCGCACAGATACGCAGTATTTT. The chain recombines TRBV19 with TRBJ2-3; D is unclear. Trimming cost V 5 bases and J 1 base, with 1 base left between them. The CDR3 spans 11 residues. From germline, CDR1 is LNHDA and CDR2 SQIVND (reference sequence).

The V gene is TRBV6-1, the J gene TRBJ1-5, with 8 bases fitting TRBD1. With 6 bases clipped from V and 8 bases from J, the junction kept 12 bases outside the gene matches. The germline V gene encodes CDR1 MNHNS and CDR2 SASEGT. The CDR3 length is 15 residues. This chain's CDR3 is CASRPGQVKNKPQHF. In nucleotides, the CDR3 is TGTGCCAGCAGGCCGGGACAGGTTAAGAATAAGCCCCAGCATTTT.

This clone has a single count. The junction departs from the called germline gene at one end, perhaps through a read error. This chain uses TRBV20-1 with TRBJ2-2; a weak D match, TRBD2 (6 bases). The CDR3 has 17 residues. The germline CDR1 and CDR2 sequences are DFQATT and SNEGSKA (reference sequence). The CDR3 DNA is TGCAGTGCTGCCCGGCAGGGAGGTGCGACCCTCACCGGGGATCTGTTTTTT. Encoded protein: CSAARQGGATLTGDLFF.

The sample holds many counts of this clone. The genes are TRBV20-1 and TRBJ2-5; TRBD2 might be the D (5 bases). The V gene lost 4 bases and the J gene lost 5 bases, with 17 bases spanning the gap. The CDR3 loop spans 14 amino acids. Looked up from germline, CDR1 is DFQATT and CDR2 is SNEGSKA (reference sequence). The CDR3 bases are TGCAGTGCTATCGCAGAGGGTCAAGGGGAGACCCAGTACTTC. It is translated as CSAIAEGQGETQYF.